Below are 6 T cell receptor beta chains sequenced from a single sample in a study of Ad26.COV2.S vaccination and SARS-CoV-2 variants. Treatment specified: roughly 19 received Ad26.COV2.S at low or high dose, single or two shots; about five received placebo; per-sample allocation not given. Collection of the samples took place on day 63 after the first injection of vaccine or placebo. Generated by immunoSEQ multiplex PCR, the TCRdb table keeps only in-frame clones and is missing some. The sample includes approximately 400,000 clones, roughly 80% seen only once; the top ten take 7.4%. Sample: peripheral blood, taken in a trial of Ad26.COV2.S vaccine versus placebo. The origin of the receptors is a person between 18 and 65 years old who received the Ad26.COV2.S COVID-19 vaccine or a placebo.

The gene calls are TRBV7-2 and TRBJ2-7; 7 positions match TRBD1. CDR3 length: 16 amino acids. Per the germline V gene, CDR1 is SGHTA and CDR2 is FQGNSA. Trimming cost V 6 bases and J 4 bases; bases outside gene matches: 15. The chain's CDR3 is CASRPNSGTASYEQYF. The CDR3 nucleotides are TGTGCCAGCAGGCCCAACTCCGGGACAGCATCATACGAGCAGTACTTC.

This sequence joins TRBV5-1 and TRBJ1-1; a possible D gene is TRBD1 (5 bases). V was clipped by 0 bases and J by 7 bases, with 16 bases between them. The length of the CDR3 is 15 residues. Germline values: CDR1 SGHRS, CDR2 YFSETQ. CDR3 loop: CASSLGLPGLGEAFF. In nucleotides, the CDR3 is TGCGCCAGCAGCTTGGGATTACCGGGACTGGGTGAAGCTTTCTTT.

This rearrangement joins TRBV4-3 to TRBJ2-3; D unclear. Germline V gene lookup returns CDR1 LGHNA and CDR2 YSLEER. The V end lost 0 bases, the J end lost 0 bases, and 1 base lay between the germline ends. The CDR3 length is 13 residues. CDR3 loop: CASSQDSTDTQYF. Here the CDR3 DNA reads TGCGCCAGCAGCCAAGACAGCACAGATACGCAGTATTTT.

On this clone itself: Other DNA sequences of this sample code for an identical CDR3. The chain recombines TRBV19 with TRBJ1-1; D may be TRBD1 (5 bases). From germline, CDR1 is LNHDA and CDR2 SQIVND (reference sequence). The CDR3 length is 15 residues. V lost 1 base and J lost 0, with 9 bases in between. CDR3 DNA: TGTGCCAGTAGTATAGGTGACAGATTGAACACTGAAGCTTTCTTT. It is translated as CASSIGDRLNTEAFF.

The chain has TRBV27 and TRBJ2-2; perhaps TRBD2 as D (5 bases). The V gene's germline CDR1 is MNHEY and CDR2 SMNVEV (reference sequence). The V and J ends lost 3 bases and 8 bases respectively, with 7 bases between them. The CDR3 length is 12 residues. The CDR3 bases are TGTGCCAGCAGTTTGTGGGAGGGGGAGCTGTTTTTT. Translation gives CASSLWEGELFF.

The gene calls are TRBV5-1 and TRBJ2-3; D remains ambiguous. The CDR3 consists of 13 residues. CDR1 and CDR2 (germline): SGHRS, YFSETQ. Between the trimmed V and J ends, which lost 0 bases and 2 bases, there was a span of 4 bases. CDR3 nucleotides: TGCGCCAGCAGCTTGGTCGTCACAGATACGCAGTATTTT. Translating it yields CASSLVVTDTQYF.